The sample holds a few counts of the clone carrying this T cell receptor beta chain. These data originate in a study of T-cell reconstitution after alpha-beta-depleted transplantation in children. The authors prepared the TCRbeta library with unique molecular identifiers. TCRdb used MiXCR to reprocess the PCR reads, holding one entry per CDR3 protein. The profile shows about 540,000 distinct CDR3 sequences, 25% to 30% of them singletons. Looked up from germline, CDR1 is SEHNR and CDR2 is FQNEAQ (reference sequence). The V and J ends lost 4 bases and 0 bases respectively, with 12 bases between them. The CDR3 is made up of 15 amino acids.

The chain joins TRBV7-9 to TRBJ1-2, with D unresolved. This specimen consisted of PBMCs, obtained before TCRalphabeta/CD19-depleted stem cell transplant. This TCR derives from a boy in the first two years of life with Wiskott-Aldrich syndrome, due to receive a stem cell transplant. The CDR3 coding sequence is TGTGCCAGCAGCTACACGTCTCCTCCTAACTATGGCTACACCTTC. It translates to CASSYTSPPNYGYTF. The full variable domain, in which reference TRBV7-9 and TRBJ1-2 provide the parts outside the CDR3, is DTGVSQNPRHKITKRGQNVTFRCDPISEHNRLYWYRQTLGQGPEFLTYFQNEAQLEKSRLLSDRFSAERPKGSFSTLEIQRTEQGDSAMYLCASSYTSPPNYGYTFGSGTRLTVV.